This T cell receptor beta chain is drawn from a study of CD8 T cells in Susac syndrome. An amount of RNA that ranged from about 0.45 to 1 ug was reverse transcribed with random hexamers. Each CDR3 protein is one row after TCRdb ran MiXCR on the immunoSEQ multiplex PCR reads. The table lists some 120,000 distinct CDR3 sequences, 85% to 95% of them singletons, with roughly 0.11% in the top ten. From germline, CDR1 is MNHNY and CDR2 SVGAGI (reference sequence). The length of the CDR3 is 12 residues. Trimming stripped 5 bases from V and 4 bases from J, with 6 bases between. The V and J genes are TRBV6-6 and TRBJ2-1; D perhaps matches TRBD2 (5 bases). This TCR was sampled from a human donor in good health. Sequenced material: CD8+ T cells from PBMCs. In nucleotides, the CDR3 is TGTGCCAGCAGTCCGGGGTACAATGAGCAGTTCTTC. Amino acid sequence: CASSPGYNEQFF.